This record concerns one T cell receptor (beta chain) sequence. The target of this receptor is not known. From its cysteine to its phenylalanine, the CDR3 spans 16 amino acids. DNA is not recorded here. CDR1 SGDLS and CDR2 YYNGEE are derived from the germline V gene. These data come from a study of CXCR3-negative and CXCR3-positive naive CD8 T cells (dated by TCRdb to between 2018 and 2020). Background on the whole study: In total, 130 million to 150 million TRB reads were obtained, which works out to roughly 1.5 +/- 0.3 million reads per library. The diversity and physicochemical repertoire analyses included some 11 donors pooled from two independent experiments. The TRBV-TRBJ cluster analysis covered naive subsets from a handful of donors and memory cells from 3 donors.

Each CD8+ T cell subset was flow-sorted in triplicate, with about 320,000 cells per subset placed directly into RLT lysis buffer. Naive CD8+ T cells were defined stringently as CD45RO-CCR7+CD27+CD95- to exclude memory contaminants. Standard density gradient centrifugation was used to isolate peripheral blood mononuclear cells from buffy coats. Naive CXCR3-negative and CXCR3-positive CD8+ T cells were flow-sorted using a FACSAria III. Total RNA was extracted from sorted cells using an RNeasy Mini Kit. TCRdb names NextSeq 550 as the instrument used. The Human TCR Profiling Kit (MiLaboratory) was used to prepare UMI-labeled 5' RACE TRB cDNA libraries. The full amount of extracted RNA was used for cDNA synthesis, and the full amount of resulting cDNA was used for PCR amplification. Libraries were prepared in parallel with an identical number of PCR cycles. For the original study's pipeline: With a minimum of two reads required per UMI, MIGEC and MiXCR pulled out about 50,000 +/- 10,000 unique UMI-labeled TRB cDNA molecules from each library. On average, around 40,000 +/- 10,000 functional in-frame TRB CDR3 nucleotide clonotypes lacking stop codons were found per library. After downsampling to 5000 UMI-labeled TRB molecules per sample, diversity metrics, including normalized Shannon-Wiener and Chao1, were computed in VDJtools. VDJtools computed clonotype-size-weighted physicochemical properties of the central five CDR3 residues: interaction energy, strength, volume and Kidera factor 4. TCRdb reprocessed the reads into one record per CDR3 protein sequence, lacking DNA. The V and J calls shown here were made by TCRdb, not taken from the authors' results. The table kept for this sample lists 130,000 to 150,000 distinct CDR3 sequences. 0.25% to 0.35% of the sample is held by the ten biggest clonotypes.

On the study overall, not on this receptor specifically: Compared with CXCR3-negative naive cells, CXCR3-positive naive cells had TRB CDR3s with higher hydrophobicity (lower Kidera factor 4), lower energy, and higher strength and volume indices. Freshly isolated PBMCs were used for most assays because CXCR3 expression went down partially after cryopreservation. Comparably high repertoire diversity was found in both naive subsets, whereas much lower repertoire diversity was found in memory CD8+ T cells. Similar TRBV-TRBJ usage was shown by naive CXCR3-negative and CXCR3-positive cells from the same donor, whereas distinct patterns were shown by memory cells. Surface CD5, linked to self-reactivity in mice, was comparable between naive subsets; TCR interaction strength was therefore also inferred from TRB CDR3 physicochemical properties.

The chain joins TRBV9 to TRBJ2-7; as DNA is missing, the TRBD2 call by TCRdb cannot be tested. The material sequenced was naive CXCR3+ CD8+ T cells from blood. The sample's cell subset or site label, in plain terms: CD45RO-CCR7+CD27+CD95- naive CD8+ T cells expressing CXCR3 (TNR3+). The clonotype originates from a human donor in good health. Some clones in this sample may be carry-over from other donors' samples. The CDR3 protein sequence reads: CASSPGPEGASYEQYF.